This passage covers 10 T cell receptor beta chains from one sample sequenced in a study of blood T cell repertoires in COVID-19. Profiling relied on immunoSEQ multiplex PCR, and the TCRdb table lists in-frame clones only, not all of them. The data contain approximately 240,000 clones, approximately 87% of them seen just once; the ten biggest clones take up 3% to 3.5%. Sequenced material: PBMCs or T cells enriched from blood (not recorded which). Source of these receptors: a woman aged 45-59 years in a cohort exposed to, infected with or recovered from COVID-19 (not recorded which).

Here the CDR3 reads CASSYTSGGYEQYF. Written as DNA, the CDR3 is TGTGCCAGCAGTTACACTAGTGGAGGCTACGAGCAGTACTTC. The J gene is TRBJ2-7, the V gene TRBV6-2 or TRBV6-3, with D possibly matching TRBD2 (5 bases). This CDR3 spans 14 amino acids. V lost 2 bases and J 3 bases, leaving 11 bases between the germline ends. The germline CDR1 and CDR2 sequences are MNHEY and SVGEGT.

The CDR3 nucleotides are TGTGCCAGCTCACCTTGGAGCGGGGGGGCAGATACGCAGTATTTT. This translates into CASSPWSGGADTQYF. The chain links TRBV18 to TRBJ2-3; 10 bases map to TRBD2. From germline, CDR1 is KGHSH and CDR2 LQKENI. The CDR3 runs 15 residues. The ends lost 3 bases at V and 4 bases at J; junction bases unmatched: 4.

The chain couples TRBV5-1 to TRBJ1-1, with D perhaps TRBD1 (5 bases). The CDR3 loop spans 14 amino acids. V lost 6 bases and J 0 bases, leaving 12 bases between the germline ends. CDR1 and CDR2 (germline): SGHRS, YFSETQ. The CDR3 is CASNVRGMNTEAFF. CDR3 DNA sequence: TGCGCCAGCAACGTGCGGGGGATGAACACTGAAGCTTTCTTT.

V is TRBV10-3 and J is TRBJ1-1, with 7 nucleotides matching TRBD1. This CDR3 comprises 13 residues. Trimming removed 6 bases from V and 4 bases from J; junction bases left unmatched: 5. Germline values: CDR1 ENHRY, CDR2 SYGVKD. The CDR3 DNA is TGTGCCATCAGGGAGGGGGCAGGCACTGAAGCTTTCTTT. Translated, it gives CAIREGAGTEAFF.

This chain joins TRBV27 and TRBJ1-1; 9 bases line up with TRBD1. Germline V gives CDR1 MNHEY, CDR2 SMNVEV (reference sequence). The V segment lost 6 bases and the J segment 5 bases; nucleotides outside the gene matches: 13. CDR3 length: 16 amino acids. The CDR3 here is CASSPPRDRAGTEAFF. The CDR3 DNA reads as TGTGCCAGCAGCCCCCCTAGGGACAGGGCGGGAACTGAAGCTTTCTTT.

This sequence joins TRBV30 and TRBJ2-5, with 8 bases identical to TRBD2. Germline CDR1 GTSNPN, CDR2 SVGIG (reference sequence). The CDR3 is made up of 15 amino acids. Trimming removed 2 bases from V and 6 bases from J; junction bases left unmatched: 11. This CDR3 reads CAWSISGSYQKTQYF. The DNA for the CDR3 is TGTGCCTGGAGTATAAGCGGGAGCTACCAGAAGACCCAGTACTTC. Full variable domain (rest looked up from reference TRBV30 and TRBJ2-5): SQTIHQWPATLVQPVGSPLSLECTVEGTSNPNLYWYRQAAGRGLQLLFYSVGIGQISSEVPQNLSASRPQDRQFILSSKKLLLSDSGFYLCAWSISGSYQKTQYFGPGTRLLVL.

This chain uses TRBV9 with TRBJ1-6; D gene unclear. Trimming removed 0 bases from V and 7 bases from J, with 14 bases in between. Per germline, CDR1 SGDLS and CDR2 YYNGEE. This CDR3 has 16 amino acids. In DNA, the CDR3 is TGTGCCAGCAGCGTAGGGGCAGAGAGTAGGAATTCACCCCTCCACTTT. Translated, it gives CASSVGAESRNSPLHF.

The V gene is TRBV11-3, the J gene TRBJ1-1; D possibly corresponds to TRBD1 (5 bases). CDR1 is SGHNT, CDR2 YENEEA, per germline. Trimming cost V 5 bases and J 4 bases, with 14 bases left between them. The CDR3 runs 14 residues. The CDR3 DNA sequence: TGTGCCAGCAGCCCCATTAGGACAACCACTGAAGCTTTCTTT. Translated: CASSPIRTTTEAFF.

The CDR3 spells CASSQLTGRGDGYTF. The DNA for the CDR3 is TGCGCCAGCAGCCAACTGACAGGGCGAGGCGATGGCTACACCTTC. The chain has TRBV4-3 and TRBJ1-2, with 7 bases lining up with TRBD1. The CDR3 has 15 residues. The germline V gene has CDR1 LGHNA and CDR2 YSLEER. V lost 2 bases, J lost 6 bases, and 9 bases stayed unmatched.

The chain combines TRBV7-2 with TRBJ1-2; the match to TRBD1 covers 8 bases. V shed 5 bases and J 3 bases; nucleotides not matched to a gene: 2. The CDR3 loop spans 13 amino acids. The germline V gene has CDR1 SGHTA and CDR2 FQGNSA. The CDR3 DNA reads TGTGCCAGCAGCACGACAGGGGACTATGGCTACACCTTC. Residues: CASSTTGDYGYTF.